The entry below describes one TCR beta chain. Its antigen is still unknown. At one end the junction does not follow the germline gene, possibly because of a read error. The CDR3 is 8 residues long. The germline V gene encodes CDR1 SGHTA and CDR2 FQGTGA. This specimen comes from a study of cytomegalovirus exposure and HLA in healthy donors. Broader study findings: The authors considered a cluster of highly shared sequence variants likely to be a sequencing artifact. V- and J-gene trimming in TCR beta was tied to a missense DCLRE1C variant by an analysis performed later. As was reported, the HLA-A and HLA-B alleles of most subjects were accurately predicted from TCR beta sequences. Common viral pathogens (according to a later analysis) appeared linked to several of the most significant clusters.

PCR used 60 Vbeta primers and 13 Jbeta primers. The repertoire was sequenced with immunoSEQ multiplex PCR; TCRdb's copy has only in-frame clones and lacks some. In total, the table holds about 47,000 clones. The chain combines TRBV7-3 with TRBJ1-2; D is uncertain. The sequence came from a male donor in good health and CMV-seronegative. The specimen sequenced was PBMCs. This chain's CDR3 is CNGYGYTF. CDR3 coding DNA: TGCAACGGCTATGGCTACACCTTC.